This section outlines one T cell receptor beta chain sequence together with its context. Antigen specificity is unknown. This entry comes from a study of siplizumab effects on memory and regulatory T cells. General study findings and limits: With siplizumab, Treg-derived clones averaged around 69% of mappable alloreactive CD4+ clones, versus more than 25% in controls.

The ends lost 8 bases at V and 1 base at J; junction bases unmatched: 16. Germline V lookup: CDR1 MNHEY, CDR2 SMNVEV (reference sequence). This CDR3 is built from 17 residues. Per sample, the assay covered approximately 94,000 TCR templates. This table comes from immunoSEQ multiplex PCR, and its TCRdb copy is limited to in-frame clones, with some not included. The table lists approximately 50,000 clones, over 90% of them singletons. The sequence derives from a human donor in good health. The V gene is TRBV27, the J gene TRBJ2-7; 8 bases align to TRBD2. Sequenced input: CD8+ T cells sorted from blood. The CDR3 protein is CASRGGRDSMESYEQYF. The CDR3 DNA follows: TGTGCCAGCCGGGGGGGACGGGATAGCATGGAGTCCTACGAGCAGTACTTC.